These 21 T cell receptor beta chains were all obtained from the same sample, sequenced in a study of blood T cell repertoires in COVID-19. Clones were sequenced by immunoSEQ multiplex PCR, and TCRdb holds only the in-frame ones, with some missing. Of 120,000 or so clones in the sample, around 87% were seen once. Sequencing was done on a sample of peripheral blood. These receptors came from a human donor in a cohort sampled during active COVID-19.

The rearrangement links TRBV7-9 to TRBJ2-7; D uncertain. V dropped 1 base and J dropped 4 bases, with 8 bases sitting between them. In germline, CDR1 is SEHNR, CDR2 FQNEAQ (reference sequence). The CDR3 contains 13 residues. This CDR3 is CASSLDGLYEQYF. The CDR3 nucleotides are TGTGCCAGCAGCTTAGATGGCTTGTACGAGCAGTACTTC.

The rearrangement joins TRBV19 to TRBJ2-7, with 11 bases lining up with TRBD2. With 2 bases clipped from V and 3 bases from J, the junction kept 6 bases outside the gene matches. This CDR3 has 16 residues. Germline V CDR1 and CDR2: LNHDA, SQIVND (reference sequence). The DNA for the CDR3 is TGTGCCAGTAGTATAACTAGCGGGGGCCTTATCTACGAGCAGTACTTC. This codes for CASSITSGGLIYEQYF.

V and J are TRBV5-1 and TRBJ2-3; D might be TRBD2 (6 bases). Germline V CDR1 and CDR2: SGHRS, YFSETQ. Trimming pared 4 bases from V and 3 bases from J, leaving 24 bases between. CDR3 length: 18 amino acids. The CDR3 DNA is TGCGCCAGCAGCCGTAATATTGAAGGAGGGTCGGAGACAGATACGCAGTATTTT. This codes for CASSRNIEGGSETDTQYF.

This clone was detected only a few times. The chain recombines TRBV9 with TRBJ2-1; 9 bases map to TRBD2. The CDR3 contains 18 residues. V lost 1 base and J lost 0; bases outside the gene matches: 8. CDR1 is SGDLS, CDR2 YYNGEE, per germline. The CDR3 DNA follows: TGTGCCAGCAGCGTACTAGCGGGGTCACCGAGCTCCTACAATGAGCAGTTCTTC. This gives the protein CASSVLAGSPSSYNEQFF. Based on the CDR3 plus reference TRBV9 and TRBJ2-1, the full variable domain is DSGVTQTPKHLITATGQRVTLRCSPRSGDLSVYWYQQSLDQGLQFLIQYYNGEERAKGNILERFSAQQFPDLHSELNLSSLELGDSALYFCASSVLAGSPSSYNEQFFGPGTRLTVL.

V usage is TRBV19 and J usage is TRBJ1-5, with D tentatively TRBD1 (6 bases). Trimming shortened V by 9 bases and J by 1 base, and 13 bases separated the two germline ends. The CDR3 is 14 residues long. Germline V lookup: CDR1 LNHDA, CDR2 SQIVND (reference sequence). The CDR3 sequence: CASRTQGSNQPQHF. For the CDR3, the DNA is TGTGCCAGCAGGACCCAGGGGAGCAATCAGCCCCAGCATTTT.

V and J are TRBV5-8 and TRBJ2-3; the match to TRBD1 covers 7 bases. The ends lost 2 bases at V and 4 bases at J; junction bases unmatched: 4. Per germline, CDR1 SGHTS and CDR2 YDEGEE. The CDR3 has 14 residues. CDR3 protein: CASSLGGAPDTQYF. The CDR3 DNA is TGTGCCAGCAGCTTAGGGGGCGCGCCAGATACGCAGTATTTT.

The rearrangement uses TRBV5-1 and TRBJ2-7; the match to TRBD2 covers 8 bases. CDR1 and CDR2 (germline): SGHRS, YFSETQ. This CDR3 region has 15 residues. V was clipped by 7 bases and J by 3 bases; unmatched bases: 12. CDR3 nucleotide sequence: TGCGCCAGCCGACCCGGGGGAGCGGGGGACTACGAGCAGTACTTC. This sequence encodes CASRPGGAGDYEQYF.

The chain employs TRBV5-1 and TRBJ2-5; 12 bases fit TRBD1. V was clipped by 2 bases and J by 5 bases; unmatched bases: 7. CDR1 SGHRS and CDR2 YFSETQ come from the germline V gene. The CDR3 spans 16 residues. The chain's CDR3 is CASSLPGQGARETQYF. DNA for the CDR3: TGCGCCAGCAGCTTACCGGGACAGGGGGCTCGGGAGACCCAGTACTTC.

The chain links TRBV7-9 to TRBJ2-4; D might be TRBD2 (5 bases). Germline V gene lookup returns CDR1 SEHNR and CDR2 FQNEAQ (reference sequence). V lost 8 bases, J lost 8 bases, and 19 bases lay in between. This CDR3 is 14 amino acids long. CDR3 coding DNA: TGTGCCAGCGGGCCTCGGGCGGGCCGGGACATTCAGTACTTC. Translation gives CASGPRAGRDIQYF.

This chain uses TRBV29-1 with TRBJ1-4; D may be TRBD1 (6 bases). Germline CDR1 SQVTM, CDR2 ANQGSEA. There are 11 residues in the CDR3. The CDR3: CAQGRDEKLFF. The DNA of the CDR3 is TGCGCTCAGGGGAGAGATGAAAAACTGTTTTTT.

The V call is TRBV11-2, the J call TRBJ2-7; D is unclear. Germline loops: CDR1 SGHAT, CDR2 FQNNGV. The ends were cut back, 6 bases at V and 4 bases at J, with 10 bases in the middle. The CDR3 has 12 residues. CDR3 sequence reads: CASSPVLYEQYF. The CDR3 coding sequence is TGTGCCAGCAGTCCAGTTCTGTACGAGCAGTACTTC.

V is TRBV18 and J is TRBJ1-2; D is unclear. The CDR3 length is 14 residues. Germline-derived CDR1 and CDR2 are KGHSH and LQKENI. Trimming removed 0 bases at V and 2 bases at J, with 7 bases between. CDR3 amino acids: CASSPPIANYGYTF. CDR3 nucleotide sequence: TGTGCCAGCTCACCACCGATAGCCAACTATGGCTACACCTTC.

The rearrangement links TRBV5-1 to TRBJ2-7, with 13 bases lining up with TRBD2. Trimming at V came to 4 bases and at J to 2 bases, leaving 6 bases not matched to a gene. The CDR3 totals 16 residues. CDR1 and CDR2 from the germline V gene are SGHRS and YFSETQ. The DNA for the CDR3 is TGCGCCAGCAGCCATAATGGACTAGCGGGAGCCTACGAGCAGTACTTC. Translated, it gives CASSHNGLAGAYEQYF.

The CDR3: CAIRTSGGGDTQYF. CDR3 coding DNA: TGTGCCATCCGGACTAGCGGGGGGGGAGATACGCAGTATTTT. The chain links TRBV10-3 to TRBJ2-3; 15 bases fit TRBD2. Trimming cost V 8 bases and J 5 bases; bases outside gene matches: 2. Germline CDR1 is ENHRY and CDR2 is SYGVKD. This CDR3 region has 14 residues.

The chain uses TRBV29-1 and TRBJ2-5; 10 positions agree with TRBD2. Germline CDR1 SQVTM, CDR2 ANQGSEA. V trimming: 5 bases; J trimming: 0 bases; junction bases outside the gene matches: 3. The CDR3 has 14 residues. The CDR3 region is CSVSTSGDQETQYF. The CDR3 DNA follows: TGCAGCGTTAGTACTAGCGGGGACCAAGAGACCCAGTACTTC. Filled out from reference TRBV29-1 and TRBJ2-5, the complete variable domain reads SAVISQKPSRDICQRGTSLTIQCQVDSQVTMMFWYRQQPGQSLTLIATANQGSEATYESGFVIDKFPISRPNLTFSTLTVSNMSPEDSSIYLCSVSTSGDQETQYFGPGTRLLVL.

The rearrangement uses TRBV7-9 and TRBJ2-3; TRBD1 aligns across 8 bases. The CDR3 is 16 amino acids. With 4 bases clipped from V and 0 bases from J, the junction kept 6 bases outside the gene matches. Germline V gene lookup returns CDR1 SEHNR and CDR2 FQNEAQ (reference sequence). CDR3 region: CASSSQGVRSTDTQYF. The CDR3 DNA reads as TGTGCCAGCAGCTCACAGGGGGTTCGAAGCACAGATACGCAGTATTTT.

In regard to this clone: One end of the junction does not line up with germline, which may come from a read error. The chain combines TRBV29-1 with TRBJ2-7, with 7 bases that match TRBD1. Germline V gene lookup returns CDR1 SQVTM and CDR2 ANQGSEA. The length of the CDR3 is 13 residues. The CDR3 DNA reads TGCAGCATACGAACGCAGGGGGAGTACGGGCAGTACTTC. It specifies CSIRTQGEYGQYF.

The genes are TRBV5-4 and TRBJ2-7, with 7 bases fitting TRBD2. The V gene end was trimmed by 4 bases and the J gene end by 4 bases; junction bases not matched to a gene: 8. The CDR3 has 14 residues. Germline V gene sequence: CDR1 SGHNT, CDR2 YYREEE (reference sequence). CDR3 bases: TGTGCCAGCAGCCTGGGGAGGGAAATTTACGAGCAGTACTTC. Its translation is CASSLGREIYEQYF.

The CDR3 spells CASSYQRQANTEAFF. The DNA for the CDR3 is TGTGCCAGCAGCTACCAAAGACAGGCGAACACTGAAGCTTTCTTT. The rearrangement uses TRBV7-8 and TRBJ1-1, with D possibly TRBD1 on 6 matching bases. The germline CDR1 and CDR2 sequences are SGHVS and FQNEAQ. V was clipped by 4 bases and J by 1 base, with 13 bases between them. This CDR3 spans 15 amino acids. The complete variable domain, with remaining parts taken from reference TRBV7-8 and TRBJ1-1, reads GAGVSQSPRYKVAKRGQDVALRCDPISGHVSLFWYQQALGQGPEFLTYFQNEAQLDKSGLPSDRFFAERPEGSVSTLKIQRTQQEDSAVYLCASSYQRQANTEAFFGQGTRLTVV.

This chain's CDR3 is CASSPWSGETQYF. The CDR3 region has the DNA TGTGCCAGCTCACCATGGAGTGGAGAGACCCAGTACTTC. The rearrangement links TRBV18 to TRBJ2-5; D gene ambiguous. The CDR3 is 13 residues long. V lost 2 bases to trimming and J lost 4 bases, with 8 bases between them. Germline CDR1 KGHSH, CDR2 LQKENI.

V usage is TRBV29-1 and J usage is TRBJ2-3; 9 bases map to TRBD1. Germline-derived CDR1 and CDR2 are SQVTM and ANQGSEA. V shed 5 bases, J shed 3 bases, and the junction held 3 bases outside the gene matches. The CDR3 runs to 13 residues. In DNA form, the CDR3 reads TGCAGCGTTTCGACAGGGGGGACAGATACGCAGTATTTT. This encodes CSVSTGGTDTQYF.